The entry below describes one TCR beta chain. The sample holds many counts of this clonotype. Its antigen target is currently unknown. No qualities accompany the bases; no much larger clone lies one base away. The data originate from a study of spatial heterogeneity in lung cancer (dated by TCRdb to between 2017 and 2020). As for the study more broadly: Beta-chain transcripts were consistently detected in greater numbers than alpha-chain transcripts, which likely reflects a higher abundance of beta-chain transcripts. In the raw uncorrected reads, each unique combination of TCR and UMI appeared on average more than ten times. TCR alpha and beta repertoires were quantitatively compared across multiple tumor regions, matched nontumor lung and blood in non-small cell lung cancer. Nonsynonymous mutation counts, determined by whole-exome sequencing of tumor tissue, were related to features of the TCR repertoire. Both alpha and beta chains were TCR-sequenced in 220 or so tumor regions, under 80 matched nontumor lung samples and roughly 50 PBMC samples obtained at surgery. The study at large found these results: Ubiquitous expanded tumor TCRs were detected in blood more often at tumor resection than at routine follow-up. Confirming at a functional level the hypothesis that regional TCRs recognize regional mutations was considered to require additional single-cell paired TCR alpha and beta sequencing.

The library was generated by 5' RACE. Sequencer: NextSeq 500. In the TCR library protocol, a unique molecular identifier was attached to each TCR cDNA molecule so that PCR and sequencing errors could be corrected. The authors' analysis ran thus. TCR identification, UMI-based error correction and CDR3 extraction were all carried out with Decombinator tools. Expanded TCRs were defined as those above a frequency of 2 per 1,000, corresponding to the top 1% of the tumor frequency distribution. Renyi diversity was computed with the R vegan package after each repertoire had been subsampled 100 times to 5,000 TCRs. CDR3 similarity networks were built from amino acid triplet string-kernel similarity, connecting CDR3s with pairwise similarity above 0.82. TCRdb passed the public sequencing reads through fastp at Q25 and MiXCR, retaining productive beta sequences. Identical CDR3 protein sequences are pooled into one entry, listed with their most common genes and DNA. The authors' filters were not applied to this entry. The sample table contains more than 20,000 distinct CDR3 sequences; only one count was recorded for 4.6% of them. The ten top clones hold roughly 35% of the sample.

In light of the paper, this sample's time point label describes: sample taken at primary tumor resection. Whole RNA extracted from tumor and nontumor lung tissue, or from cryopreserved PBMC samples, was used for TCR sequencing without cell sorting. The donors were 65 to 85 patients from the lung TRACERx cohort who had early-stage, untreated non-small cell lung cancer. A patient was chosen for TCR sequencing only when enough RNA was available from at least two tumor regions. Trimming removed 0 bases from V and 5 bases from J, leaving 21 bases between the germline ends. The CDR3 measures 18 amino acids from cysteine to phenylalanine. Only CDR3 DNA is held: 54 bases, read in frame from base 1. Via the germline V gene, CDR1 is MNHEY and CDR2 SVGEGT.

The chain is assembled from TRBV6-2 or TRBV6-3 and TRBJ2-3; TRBD2 might be the D gene, on 6 matching bases. This receptor was obtained from a male donor with early-stage non-small cell lung cancer. Material: PBMCs, obtained at surgery. The CDR3 protein is CASSYSRGGGGSGDTQYF. The bases read TGTGCCAGCAGTTACTCGAGAGGCGGCGGAGGGTCGGGAGATACGCAGTATTTT.